This T cell receptor beta chain came from a study of T cells in Graves' hyperthyroidism and ophthalmopathy. This clonotype has more than one count but fewer than ten. As yet, its antigen is unknown. The junction shows a germline mismatch at one end, possibly a read error. Amplified TCR beta CDR3 regions derived from RNA transcripts. A first-round RT-PCR of the TCR CDR3 used the HTBI primer set. TCRdb re-called the multiplex PCR reads with MiXCR, one entry per CDR3 protein. The sample has around 99,000 distinct CDR3 sequences, 16% seen once. General study results and limits: Most clonotypes that expanded in the thyroid above 0.001 also showed up in blood. With a median lead of around 5.9 months before onset, the model predicted ophthalmopathy.

The diagnoses drew upon clinical symptoms, serum thyroxine and TRAb, thyroid ultrasound and orbital computed tomography. The germline CDR1 and CDR2 sequences are MNHEY and SVGEGT. The CDR3 is made up of 13 amino acids. The receptor's source is a woman between 50 and 59 years old with Graves' hyperthyroidism. The sample taken for sequencing was blood. The chain joins TRBV6-2 or TRBV6-3 to TRBJ1-5; D gene unclear. The CDR3, as DNA: TGTGCCAGCAGTTACCGTTGGACCAGTACCCAACATTTT. Its translation: CASSYRWTSTQHF.